Following are 18 T cell receptor beta chains from one sample sequenced in a study of blood T cell repertoires in COVID-19. Repertoires were generated with immunoSEQ multiplex PCR, while TCRdb's copy carries only in-frame clones and drops some. The repertoire has some 150,000 clones, roughly four fifths of them found once; the top ten carry about 2.6%. Sequenced material: peripheral blood. The receptors stem from a human donor with acute or convalescent COVID-19. The donor label of this sample is uncertain.

The chain employs TRBV18 and TRBJ1-1; 7 nucleotides agree with TRBD1. This CDR3 has 15 residues. In germline, CDR1 is KGHSH, CDR2 LQKENI. The V and J ends lost 3 bases and 5 bases, in that order; junction bases with no gene match: 9. CDR3 nucleotides: TGTGCCAGCTCACCGGTAGATCCAGGGGGGACTGAAGCTTTCTTT. It specifies CASSPVDPGGTEAFF.

The chain couples TRBV3-1 (or the pseudogene TRBV3-2) to TRBJ1-3; 8 bases fit TRBD1. Germline CDR1 is LGHDT and CDR2 is YNNKEL (reference sequence). V shed 4 bases, J shed 3 bases, and the junction held 8 bases outside the gene matches. CDR3 length: 16 amino acids. CDR3 loop: CASSLRDRIGGNTIYF. The CDR3 DNA reads as TGTGCCAGCAGCCTCCGGGACAGGATTGGTGGAAACACCATATATTTT.

The CDR3 loop reads CASSPGRTQPQHF. The CDR3 region has the DNA TGTGCCAGTTCCCCAGGGCGTACTCAGCCCCAGCATTTT. The chain joins TRBV3-1 (or the pseudogene TRBV3-2) to TRBJ1-5; tentative D call: TRBD1 (5 bases). V lost 9 bases and J 6 bases, leaving 15 bases between the germline ends. CDR1 LGHDT and CDR2 YNNKEL come from the germline V gene (reference sequence). This CDR3 contains 13 residues.

This sequence joins TRBV18 and TRBJ2-7; the match to TRBD1 covers 8 bases. Germline V gives CDR1 KGHSH, CDR2 LQKENI. The CDR3 is made up of 17 amino acids. J lost 6 bases, V lost 2 bases, and 15 bases had no gene match. The CDR3 DNA reads as TGTGCCAGCTCACCAATAGCTTCAGGACAGGGTCCCAGCGAGCAGTACTTC. Residues: CASSPIASGQGPSEQYF.

This sequence joins TRBV28 and TRBJ2-1, with D tentatively TRBD2 (7 bases). The V end was cut by 11 bases, the J end by 2 bases, with 13 bases between. CDR1 is MDHEN and CDR2 is SYDVKM in the germline V gene. This CDR3 has 13 amino acids. CDR3 nucleotide sequence: TGTGCCTCCCGGGGGGCCGCCTACAATGAGCAGTTCTTC. Translation: CASRGAAYNEQFF.

V and J are TRBV30 and TRBJ2-7; tentatively, D is TRBD2 (5 bases). Per the germline V gene, CDR1 is GTSNPN and CDR2 is SVGIG (reference sequence). With 5 bases removed from V and 9 bases from J, the gap between germline ends came to 17 bases. The CDR3 consists of 12 residues. The CDR3 DNA is TGTGCCTGGGCACCGACGGAGGTAGCGCAGTACTTC. Its translation: CAWAPTEVAQYF.

The chain has TRBV21-1 and TRBJ2-7; the table's D call, TRBD1, was not checked against the DNA. TRBV21-1 is a recognized pseudogene. The CDR3 covers 16 residues. CDR3 coding DNA: TGTGCCCACTCGGCCGGGACAGGGCGAGTTTCCTACGAGCAGTACTTC. This encodes CAHSAGTGRVSYEQYF.

The gene calls are TRBV3-1 (or the pseudogene TRBV3-2) and TRBJ2-1; the D is unclear. V lost 0 bases and J 10 bases, leaving 16 bases between the germline ends. Germline V gene lookup returns CDR1 LGHDT and CDR2 YNNKEL (reference sequence). The CDR3 has 15 residues. CDR3 residues: CASSQDWSARREQFF. The CDR3 DNA reads as TGTGCCAGCAGCCAAGATTGGTCAGCGCGCCGCGAGCAGTTCTTC.

The chain couples TRBV15 to TRBJ2-4; 8 nucleotides line up with TRBD1. With 5 bases clipped from V and 1 base from J, the junction kept 4 bases outside the gene matches. The V gene's germline CDR1 is LNHNV and CDR2 YYDKDF (reference sequence). The CDR3 loop spans 15 amino acids. DNA of the CDR3: TGTGCCACCAGCCCTCGACAGGGGGCCAAAAACATTCAGTACTTC. It codes for CATSPRQGAKNIQYF.

This chain connects TRBV27 to TRBJ2-2; 9 bases are a match to TRBD2. Germline V gene data show CDR1 as MNHEY and CDR2 as SMNVEV (reference sequence). CDR3 size: 18 residues. With V trimmed by 1 base and J by 0 bases, 6 bases remained unmatched. Written as DNA, the CDR3 is TGTGCCAGCAGTTTATGGAGGCTAGCGGGACCGAACACCGGGGAGCTGTTTTTT. Encoded protein: CASSLWRLAGPNTGELFF.

This chain connects TRBV6-5 to TRBJ2-7, with D perhaps TRBD1 (6 bases). Germline lookup yields CDR1 MNHEY and CDR2 SVGAGI. Trimming stripped 0 bases from V and 1 base from J, with 10 bases between. The CDR3 is made up of 15 amino acids. The CDR3 reads CASSYSATGSYEQYF. CDR3 sequence (DNA): TGTGCCAGCAGTTACTCGGCGACAGGTTCCTACGAGCAGTACTTC.

The chain uses TRBV6-5 and TRBJ2-5, with D possibly matching TRBD1 (6 bases). The CDR3 is 15 residues long. The V and J ends lost 5 bases and 2 bases respectively, with 15 bases between them. The germline V gene has CDR1 MNHEY and CDR2 SVGAGI. The CDR3 spells CASSPMTGFQETQYF. CDR3 coding DNA: TGTGCCAGCAGTCCCATGACAGGATTTCAAGAGACCCAGTACTTC.

The chain employs TRBV4-1 and TRBJ2-1; the match to TRBD2 covers 7 bases. This CDR3 has 15 amino acids. From germline, CDR1 is MGHRA and CDR2 YSYEKL. J lost 6 bases, V lost 5 bases, and 10 bases had no gene match. The CDR3 protein is CASSEGSGIFNEQFF. CDR3 bases: TGCGCCAGCAGCGAGGGGAGCGGGATATTCAATGAGCAGTTCTTC.

This clone was recorded a few times. The chain couples TRBV3-1 (or the pseudogene TRBV3-2) to TRBJ1-2; the D gene is possibly TRBD1 (5 bases). V lost 1 base to trimming and J lost 5 bases, with 11 bases between them. The CDR3 contains 14 residues. Looked up from germline, CDR1 is LGHDT and CDR2 is YNNKEL (reference sequence). The CDR3 nucleotides are TGTGCCAGCAGCCAAGGGGGGGAGCTATATGGCTACACCTTC. This translates into CASSQGGELYGYTF.

CDR3 amino acids: CASSLSMQRSTDTQYF. The CDR3 DNA sequence: TGTGCCAGCAGCCTAAGTATGCAGCGCTCCACAGATACGCAGTATTTT. J is TRBJ2-3 and V is TRBV3-1 (or the pseudogene TRBV3-2); D uncertain. The CDR3 has 16 residues. CDR1 is LGHDT and CDR2 is YNNKEL in the germline V gene (reference sequence). Trimming cost V 4 bases and J 2 bases, with 16 bases left between them.

This chain uses TRBV27 with TRBJ1-2; 9 bases agree with TRBD1. The germline gives CDR1 MNHEY, CDR2 SMNVEV (reference sequence). V lost 3 bases to trimming and J lost 1 base; unmatched junction nucleotides: 15. This CDR3 has 19 amino acids. CDR3 DNA sequence: TGTGCCAGCAGTTTGCTCCCTTTCCCCGGGACAGGGCTTAACTATGGCTACACCTTC. Its translation: CASSLLPFPGTGLNYGYTF.

The V call is TRBV28, the J call TRBJ1-5; D is undetermined. The CDR3 consists of 15 residues. Trimming shortened V by 4 bases and J by 7 bases, and 17 bases separated the two germline ends. The germline V gene encodes CDR1 MDHEN and CDR2 SYDVKM. This CDR3 reads CASSSPGPGGQPQHF. In nucleotides, the CDR3 is TGTGCCAGCAGTTCCCCCGGACCCGGAGGACAGCCCCAGCATTTT. The full variable domain, with the rest looked up from reference TRBV28 and TRBJ1-5, is DVKVTQSSRYLVKRTGEKVFLECVQDMDHENMFWYRQDPGLGLRLIYFSYDVKMKEKGDIPEGYSVSREKKERFSLILESASTNQTSMYLCASSSPGPGGQPQHFGDGTRLSIL.

The chain joins TRBV6-6 to TRBJ2-2; no firm D call. Trimming removed 4 bases from V and 1 base from J, with 4 bases in between. The length of the CDR3 is 13 residues. The germline CDR1 and CDR2 sequences are MNHNY and SVGAGI (reference sequence). The CDR3 loop is CASSFGNTGELFF. The CDR3 coding sequence is TGTGCCAGCAGTTTCGGGAACACCGGGGAGCTGTTTTTT.